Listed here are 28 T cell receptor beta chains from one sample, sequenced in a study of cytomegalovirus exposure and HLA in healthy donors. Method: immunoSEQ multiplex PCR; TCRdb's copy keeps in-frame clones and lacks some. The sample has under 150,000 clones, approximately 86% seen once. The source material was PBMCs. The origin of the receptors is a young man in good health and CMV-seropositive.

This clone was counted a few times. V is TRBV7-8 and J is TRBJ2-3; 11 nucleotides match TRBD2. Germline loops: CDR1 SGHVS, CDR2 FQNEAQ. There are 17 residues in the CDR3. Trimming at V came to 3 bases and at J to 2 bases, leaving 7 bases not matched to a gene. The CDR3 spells CASSFPRLAGTTDTQYF. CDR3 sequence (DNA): TGTGCCAGCAGCTTTCCAAGACTAGCGGGGACCACAGATACGCAGTATTTT.

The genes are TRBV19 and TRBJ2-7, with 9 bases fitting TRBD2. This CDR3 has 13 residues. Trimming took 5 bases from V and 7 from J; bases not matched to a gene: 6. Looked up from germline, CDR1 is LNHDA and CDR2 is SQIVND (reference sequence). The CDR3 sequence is CASSFSGSEEQYF. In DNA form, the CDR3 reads TGTGCCAGTAGTTTTAGCGGGAGTGAAGAGCAGTACTTC.

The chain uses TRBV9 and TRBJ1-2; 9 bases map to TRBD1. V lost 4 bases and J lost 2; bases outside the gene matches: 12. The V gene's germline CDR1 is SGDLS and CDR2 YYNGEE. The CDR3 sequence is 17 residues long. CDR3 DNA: TGTGCCAGCAGCCCGCGGGGACAGGGAGGAGAAAACTATGGCTACACCTTC. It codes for CASSPRGQGGENYGYTF.

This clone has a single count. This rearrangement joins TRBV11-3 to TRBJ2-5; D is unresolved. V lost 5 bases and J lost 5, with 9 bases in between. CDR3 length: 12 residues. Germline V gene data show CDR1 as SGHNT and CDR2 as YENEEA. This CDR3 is CASSPRAETQYF. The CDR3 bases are TGTGCCAGCAGCCCCCGAGCGGAGACCCAGTACTTC.

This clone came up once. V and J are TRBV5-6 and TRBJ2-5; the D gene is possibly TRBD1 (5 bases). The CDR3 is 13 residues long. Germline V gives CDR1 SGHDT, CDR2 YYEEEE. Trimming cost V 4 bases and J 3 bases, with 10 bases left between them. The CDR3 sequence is CASSTGTEETQYF. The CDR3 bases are TGTGCCAGCAGCACAGGCACAGAAGAGACCCAGTACTTC.

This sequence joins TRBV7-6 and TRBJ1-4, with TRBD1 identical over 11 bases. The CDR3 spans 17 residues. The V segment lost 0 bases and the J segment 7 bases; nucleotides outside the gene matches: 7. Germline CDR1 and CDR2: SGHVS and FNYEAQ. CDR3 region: CASSLALTGTGGEKLFF. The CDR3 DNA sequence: TGTGCCAGCAGCTTAGCCCTAACCGGGACAGGGGGTGAAAAACTGTTTTTT.

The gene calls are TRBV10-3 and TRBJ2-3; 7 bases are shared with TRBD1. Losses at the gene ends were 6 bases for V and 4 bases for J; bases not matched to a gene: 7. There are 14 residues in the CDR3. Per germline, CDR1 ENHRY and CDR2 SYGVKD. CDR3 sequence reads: CAIRQGKDADTQYF. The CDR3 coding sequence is TGTGCCATCAGACAGGGGAAAGATGCAGATACGCAGTATTTT.

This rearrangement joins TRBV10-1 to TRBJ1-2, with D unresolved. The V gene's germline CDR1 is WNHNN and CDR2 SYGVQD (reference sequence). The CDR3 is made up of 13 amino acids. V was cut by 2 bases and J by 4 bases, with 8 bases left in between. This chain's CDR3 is CASSEGPSYGYTF. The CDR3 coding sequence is TGCGCCAGCAGTGAGGGGCCGAGCTATGGCTACACCTTC.

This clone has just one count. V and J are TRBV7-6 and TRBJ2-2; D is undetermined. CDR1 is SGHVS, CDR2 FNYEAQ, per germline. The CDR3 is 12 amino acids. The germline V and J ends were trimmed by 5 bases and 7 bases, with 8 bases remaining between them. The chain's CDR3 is CASSPPGGELFF. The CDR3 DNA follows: TGTGCCAGCAGCCCTCCGGGCGGGGAGCTGTTTTTT.

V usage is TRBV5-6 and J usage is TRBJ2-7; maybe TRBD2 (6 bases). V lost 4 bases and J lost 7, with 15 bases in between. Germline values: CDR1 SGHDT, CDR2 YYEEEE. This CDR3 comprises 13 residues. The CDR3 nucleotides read TGTGCCAGCAGCCCACTCGGGAGAGGAGAGCAGTACTTC. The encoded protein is CASSPLGRGEQYF.

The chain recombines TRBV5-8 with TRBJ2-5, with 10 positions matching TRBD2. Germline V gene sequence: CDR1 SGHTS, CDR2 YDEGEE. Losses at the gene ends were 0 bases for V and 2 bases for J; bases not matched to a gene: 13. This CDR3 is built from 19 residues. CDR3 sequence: CASSLGSSSGLAFQETQYF. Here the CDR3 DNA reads TGTGCCAGCAGCTTGGGATCGAGCTCGGGACTAGCGTTTCAAGAGACCCAGTACTTC.

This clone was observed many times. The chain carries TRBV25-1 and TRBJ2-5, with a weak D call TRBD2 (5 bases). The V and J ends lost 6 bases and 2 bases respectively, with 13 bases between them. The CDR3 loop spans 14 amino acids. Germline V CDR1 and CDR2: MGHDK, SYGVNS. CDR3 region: CASSLHREQETQYF. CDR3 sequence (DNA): TGTGCCAGCAGCTTACATCGGGAACAAGAGACCCAGTACTTC.

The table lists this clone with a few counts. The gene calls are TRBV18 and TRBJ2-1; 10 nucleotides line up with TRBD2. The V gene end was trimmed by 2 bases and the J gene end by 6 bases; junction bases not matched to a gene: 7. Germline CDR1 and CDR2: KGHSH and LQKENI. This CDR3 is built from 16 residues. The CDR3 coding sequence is TGTGCCAGCTCACCATCGAGCGGGAGGGCAACCAATGAGCAGTTCTTC. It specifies CASSPSSGRATNEQFF.

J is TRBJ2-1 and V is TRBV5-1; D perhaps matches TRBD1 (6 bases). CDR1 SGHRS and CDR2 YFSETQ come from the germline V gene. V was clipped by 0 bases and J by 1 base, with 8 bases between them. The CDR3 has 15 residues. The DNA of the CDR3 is TGCGCCAGCAGCTTGGTAGGGGGTTCCTACAATGAGCAGTTCTTC. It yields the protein CASSLVGGSYNEQFF.

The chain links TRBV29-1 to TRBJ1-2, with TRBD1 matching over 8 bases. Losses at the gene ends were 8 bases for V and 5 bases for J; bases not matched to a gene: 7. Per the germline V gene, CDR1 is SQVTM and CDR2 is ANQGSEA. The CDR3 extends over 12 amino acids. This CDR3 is CSTRQGPYGYTF. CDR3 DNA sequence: TGCAGCACACGACAGGGGCCATATGGCTACACCTTC.

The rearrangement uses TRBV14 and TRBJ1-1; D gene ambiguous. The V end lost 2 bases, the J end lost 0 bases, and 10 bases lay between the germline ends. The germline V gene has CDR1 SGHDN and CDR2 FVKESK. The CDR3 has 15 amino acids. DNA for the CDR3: TGTGCCAGCAGCCAAAATTTTGAGATGAACACTGAAGCTTTCTTT. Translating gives CASSQNFEMNTEAFF.

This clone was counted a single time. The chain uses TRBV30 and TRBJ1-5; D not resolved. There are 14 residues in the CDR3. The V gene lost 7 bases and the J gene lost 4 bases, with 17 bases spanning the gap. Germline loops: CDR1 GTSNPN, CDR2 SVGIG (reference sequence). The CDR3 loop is CAYQVGVTNQPQHF. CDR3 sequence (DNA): TGTGCCTACCAGGTCGGGGTTACGAATCAGCCCCAGCATTTT.

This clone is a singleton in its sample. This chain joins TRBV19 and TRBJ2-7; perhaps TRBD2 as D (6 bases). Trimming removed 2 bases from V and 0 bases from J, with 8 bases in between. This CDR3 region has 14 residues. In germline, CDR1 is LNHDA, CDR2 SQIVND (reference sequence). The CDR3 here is CASSITGDSYEQYF. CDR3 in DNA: TGTGCCAGTAGTATAACGGGAGACTCCTACGAGCAGTACTTC.

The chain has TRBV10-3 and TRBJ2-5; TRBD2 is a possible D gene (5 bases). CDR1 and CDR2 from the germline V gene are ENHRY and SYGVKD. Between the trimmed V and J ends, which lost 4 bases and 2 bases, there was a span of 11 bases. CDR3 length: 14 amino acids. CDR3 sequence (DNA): TGTGCCATCAGTGGAGTGGGGAGACAAGAGACCCAGTACTTC. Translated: CAISGVGRQETQYF.

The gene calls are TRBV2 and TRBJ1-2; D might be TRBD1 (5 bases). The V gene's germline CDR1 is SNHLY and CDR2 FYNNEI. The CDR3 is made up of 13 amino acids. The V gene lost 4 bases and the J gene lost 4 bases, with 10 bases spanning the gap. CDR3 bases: TGTGCCAGCAGTGCCACAGGACCCTATGGCTACACCTTC. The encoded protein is CASSATGPYGYTF.

DNA for the CDR3: TGTGCCAGCAGCGTCGGGGACAGGGGGCTAGGTCAGCCCCAGCATTTT. It yields the protein CASSVGDRGLGQPQHF. The chain is built from TRBV9 and TRBJ1-5, with 12 bases identical to TRBD1. The germline V gene encodes CDR1 SGDLS and CDR2 YYNGEE. Germline trimming cut 2 bases from V and 6 bases from J; bases unmatched to any gene: 6. CDR3 size: 16 residues.

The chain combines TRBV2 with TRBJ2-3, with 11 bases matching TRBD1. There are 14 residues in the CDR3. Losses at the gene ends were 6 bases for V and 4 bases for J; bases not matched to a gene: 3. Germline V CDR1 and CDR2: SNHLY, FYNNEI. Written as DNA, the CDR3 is TGTGCCAGCAGCTGGACAGGGGGCTCAGATACGCAGTATTTT. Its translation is CASSWTGGSDTQYF.

The CDR3 loop is CATSSTGAEQYF. Here the CDR3 DNA reads TGTGCCACCAGCAGTACAGGGGCCGAGCAGTACTTC. V usage is TRBV15 and J usage is TRBJ2-7, with 7 bases lining up with TRBD1. Germline V CDR1 and CDR2: LNHNV, YYDKDF (reference sequence). The ends lost 3 bases at V and 6 bases at J; junction bases unmatched: 2. The CDR3 totals 12 residues.

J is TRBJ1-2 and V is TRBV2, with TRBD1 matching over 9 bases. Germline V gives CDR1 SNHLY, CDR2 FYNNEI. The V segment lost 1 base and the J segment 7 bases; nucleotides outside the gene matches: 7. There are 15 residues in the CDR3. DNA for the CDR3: TGTGCCAGCAGTGAAGTTAGCAGGACAGGGGCTGGCTACACCTTC. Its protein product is CASSEVSRTGAGYTF.

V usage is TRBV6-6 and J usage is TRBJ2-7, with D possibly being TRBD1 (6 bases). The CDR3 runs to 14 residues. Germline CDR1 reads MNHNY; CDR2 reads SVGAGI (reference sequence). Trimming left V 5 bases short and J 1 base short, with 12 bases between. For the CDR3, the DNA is TGTGCCAGCAGTACGGACAGAATTTCCTACGAGCAGTACTTC. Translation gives CASSTDRISYEQYF.

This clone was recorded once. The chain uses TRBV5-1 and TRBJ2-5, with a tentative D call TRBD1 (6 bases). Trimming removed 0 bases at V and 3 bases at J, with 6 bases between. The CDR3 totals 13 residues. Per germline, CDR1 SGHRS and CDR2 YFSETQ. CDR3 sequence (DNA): TGCGCCAGCAGCTTGGGACAGGAAGAGACCCAGTACTTC. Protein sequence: CASSLGQEETQYF.

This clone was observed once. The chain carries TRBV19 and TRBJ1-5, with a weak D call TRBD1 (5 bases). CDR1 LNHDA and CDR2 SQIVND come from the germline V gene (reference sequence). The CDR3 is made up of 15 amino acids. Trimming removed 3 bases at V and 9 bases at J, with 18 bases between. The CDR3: CASSIFGTAVRPQHF. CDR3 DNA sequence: TGTGCCAGTAGTATCTTCGGGACTGCTGTGAGGCCCCAGCATTTT.

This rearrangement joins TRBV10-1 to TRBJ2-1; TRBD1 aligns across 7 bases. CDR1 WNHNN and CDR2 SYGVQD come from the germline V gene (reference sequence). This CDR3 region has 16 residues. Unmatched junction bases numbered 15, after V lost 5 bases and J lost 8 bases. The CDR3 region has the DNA TGCGCCAGCAGTATGACAGGGTCTTTGTTGGTCCATGAGCAGTTCTTC. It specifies CASSMTGSLLVHEQFF.